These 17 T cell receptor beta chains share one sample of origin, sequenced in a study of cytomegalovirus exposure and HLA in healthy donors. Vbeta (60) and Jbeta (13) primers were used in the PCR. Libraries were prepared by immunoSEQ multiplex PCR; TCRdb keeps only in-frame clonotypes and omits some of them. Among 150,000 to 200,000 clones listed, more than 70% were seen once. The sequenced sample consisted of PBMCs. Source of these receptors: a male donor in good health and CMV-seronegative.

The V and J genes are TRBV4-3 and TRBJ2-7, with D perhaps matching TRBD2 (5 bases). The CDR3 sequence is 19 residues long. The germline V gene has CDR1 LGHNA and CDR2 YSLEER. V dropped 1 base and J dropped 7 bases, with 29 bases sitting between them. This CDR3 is CASSQGIKWRLQPTFEQYF. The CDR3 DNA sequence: TGCGCCAGCAGCCAAGGCATCAAGTGGCGACTACAACCTACGTTTGAGCAGTACTTC.

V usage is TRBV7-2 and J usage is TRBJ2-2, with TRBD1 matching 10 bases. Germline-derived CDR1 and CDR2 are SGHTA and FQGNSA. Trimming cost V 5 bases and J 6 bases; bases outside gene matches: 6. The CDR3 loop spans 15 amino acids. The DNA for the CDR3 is TGTGCCAGCAGCCGACAGGGGGCTTCGTCCGGGGAGCTGTTTTTT. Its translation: CASSRQGASSGELFF.

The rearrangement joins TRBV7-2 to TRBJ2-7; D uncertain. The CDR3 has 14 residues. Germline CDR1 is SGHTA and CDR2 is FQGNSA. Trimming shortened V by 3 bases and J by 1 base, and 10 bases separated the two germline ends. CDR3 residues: CASSFDKSSYEQYF. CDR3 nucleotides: TGTGCCAGCAGCTTTGACAAATCGTCCTACGAGCAGTACTTC.

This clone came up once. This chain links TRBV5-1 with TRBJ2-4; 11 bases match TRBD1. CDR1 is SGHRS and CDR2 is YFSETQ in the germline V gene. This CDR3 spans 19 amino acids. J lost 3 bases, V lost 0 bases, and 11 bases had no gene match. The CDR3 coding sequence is TGCGCCAGCAGCTTGGAAAGGACAGGGGGCCGGAGGGTCAAAAACATTCAGTACTTC. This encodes CASSLERTGGRRVKNIQYF.

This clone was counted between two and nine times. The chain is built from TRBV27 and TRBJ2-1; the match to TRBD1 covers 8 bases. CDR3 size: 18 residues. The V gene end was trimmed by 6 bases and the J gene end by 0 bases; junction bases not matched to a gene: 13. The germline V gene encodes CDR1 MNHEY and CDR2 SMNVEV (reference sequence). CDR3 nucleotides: TGTGCCAGCAGACCGGGACAGGAAATTATAAGCTCCTACAATGAGCAGTTCTTC. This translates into CASRPGQEIISSYNEQFF.

The CDR3 DNA reads TGTGCCAGCAGCCGGTCCCTCGTCCAGGACGAGCAGTACTTC. This codes for CASSRSLVQDEQYF. The chain links TRBV14 to TRBJ2-7; D gene unclear. Between the trimmed V and J ends, which lost 4 bases and 5 bases, there was a span of 15 bases. The CDR3 is 14 amino acids. Looked up from germline, CDR1 is SGHDN and CDR2 is FVKESK.

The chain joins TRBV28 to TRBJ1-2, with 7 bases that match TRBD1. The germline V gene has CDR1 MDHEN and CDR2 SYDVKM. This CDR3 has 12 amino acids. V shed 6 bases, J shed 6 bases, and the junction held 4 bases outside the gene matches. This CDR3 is CASRTGMDGYTF. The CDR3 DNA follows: TGTGCCAGCAGGACAGGGATGGATGGCTACACCTTC.

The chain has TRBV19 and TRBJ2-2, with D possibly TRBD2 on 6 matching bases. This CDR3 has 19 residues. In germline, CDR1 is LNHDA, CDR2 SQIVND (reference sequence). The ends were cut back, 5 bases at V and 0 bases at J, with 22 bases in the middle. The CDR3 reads CASSFTYVGGIANTGELFF. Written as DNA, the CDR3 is TGTGCCAGTAGTTTCACCTACGTGGGGGGAATCGCGAACACCGGGGAGCTGTTTTTT.

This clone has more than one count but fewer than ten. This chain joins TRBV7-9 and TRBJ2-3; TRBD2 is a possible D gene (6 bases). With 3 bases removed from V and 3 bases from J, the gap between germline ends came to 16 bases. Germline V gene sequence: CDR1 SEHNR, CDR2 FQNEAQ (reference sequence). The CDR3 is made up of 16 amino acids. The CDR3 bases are TGTGCCAGCAGCTTGGCACTTACTAGCCCAACAGATACGCAGTATTTT. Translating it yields CASSLALTSPTDTQYF. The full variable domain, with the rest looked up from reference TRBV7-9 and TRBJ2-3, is DTGVSQNPRHKITKRGQNVTFRCDPISEHNRLYWYRQTLGQGPEFLTYFQNEAQLEKSRLLSDRFSAERPKGSFSTLEIQRTEQGDSAMYLCASSLALTSPTDTQYFGPGTRLTVL.

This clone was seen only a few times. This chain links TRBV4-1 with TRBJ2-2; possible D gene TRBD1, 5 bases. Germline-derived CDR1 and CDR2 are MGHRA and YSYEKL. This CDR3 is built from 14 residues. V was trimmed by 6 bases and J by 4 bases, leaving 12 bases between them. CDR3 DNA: TGCGCCAGCAGGCCACAGGTCGGCACCGGGGAGCTGTTTTTT. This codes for CASRPQVGTGELFF.

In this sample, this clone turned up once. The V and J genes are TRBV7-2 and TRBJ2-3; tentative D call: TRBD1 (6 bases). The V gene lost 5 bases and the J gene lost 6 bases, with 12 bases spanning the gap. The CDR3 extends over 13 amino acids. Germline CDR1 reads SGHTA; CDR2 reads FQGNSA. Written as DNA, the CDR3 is TGTGCCAGCAGCACAACGAGGGGGGATACGCAGTATTTT. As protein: CASSTTRGDTQYF. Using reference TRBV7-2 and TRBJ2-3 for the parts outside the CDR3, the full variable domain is GAGVSQSPSNKVTEKGKDVELRCDPISGHTALYWYRQSLGQGLEFLIYFQGNSAPDKSGLPSDRFSAERTGGSVSTLTIQRTQQEDSAVYLCASSTTRGDTQYFGPGTRLTVL.

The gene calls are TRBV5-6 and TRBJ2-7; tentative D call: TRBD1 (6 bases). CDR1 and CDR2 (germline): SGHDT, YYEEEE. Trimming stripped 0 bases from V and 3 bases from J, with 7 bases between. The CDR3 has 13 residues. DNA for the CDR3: TGTGCCAGCAGCTTGGAAGGGGGCTACGAGCAGTACTTC. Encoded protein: CASSLEGGYEQYF.

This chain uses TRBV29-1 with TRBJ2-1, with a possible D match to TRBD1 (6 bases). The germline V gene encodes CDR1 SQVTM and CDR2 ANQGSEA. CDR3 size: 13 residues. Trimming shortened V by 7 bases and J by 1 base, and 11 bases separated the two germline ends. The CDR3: CSGQQGSYNEQFF. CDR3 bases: TGCAGCGGCCAGCAGGGGTCCTACAATGAGCAGTTCTTC.

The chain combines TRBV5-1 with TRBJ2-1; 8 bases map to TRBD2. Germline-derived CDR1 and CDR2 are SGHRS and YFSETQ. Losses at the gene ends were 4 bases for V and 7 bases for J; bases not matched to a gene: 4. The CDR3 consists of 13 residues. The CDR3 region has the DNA TGCGCCAGCAGCCTTAGCGGGGCGAATGAGCAGTTCTTC. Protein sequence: CASSLSGANEQFF. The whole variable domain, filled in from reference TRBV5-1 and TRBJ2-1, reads KAGVTQTPRYLIKTRGQQVTLSCSPISGHRSVSWYQQTPGQGLQFLFEYFSETQRNKGNFPGRFSGRQFSNSRSEMNVSTLELGDSALYLCASSLSGANEQFFGPGTRLTVL.

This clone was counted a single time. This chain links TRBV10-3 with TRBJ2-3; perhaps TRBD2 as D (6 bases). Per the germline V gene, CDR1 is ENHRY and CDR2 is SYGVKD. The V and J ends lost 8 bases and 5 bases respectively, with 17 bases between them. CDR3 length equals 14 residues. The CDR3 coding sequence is TGTGCCATCGGCGGGACGGCCTCCGGAGATACGCAGTATTTT. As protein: CAIGGTASGDTQYF.

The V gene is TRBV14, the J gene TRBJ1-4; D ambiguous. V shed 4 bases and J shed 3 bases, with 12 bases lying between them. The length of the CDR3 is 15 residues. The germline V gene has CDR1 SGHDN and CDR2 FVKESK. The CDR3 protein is CASSPYPASNEKLFF. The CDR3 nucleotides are TGTGCCAGCAGCCCCTACCCTGCATCTAATGAAAAACTGTTTTTT.

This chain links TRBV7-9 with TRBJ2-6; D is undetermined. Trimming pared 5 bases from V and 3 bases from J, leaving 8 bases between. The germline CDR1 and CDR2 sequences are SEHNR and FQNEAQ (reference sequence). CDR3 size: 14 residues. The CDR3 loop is CASSPGFGANVLTF. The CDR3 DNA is TGTGCCAGCAGCCCAGGATTTGGGGCCAACGTCCTGACTTTC.